Presented here are 9 T cell receptor beta chains from one specimen sequenced in a study of vaccination and CD4 T cells after COVID-19. Which antigens these TCRs recognize remains unknown. Specified treatment: approximately 11-day PBMC culture with coronavirus spike peptide pools or control peptides (ViraFEST assay). During the years 2011-2018, before the COVID-19 pandemic, the unexposed donor's CD4+ T cells were collected. Once obtained from cultured CD4+ T cells, the DNA was sequenced using the Oncomine TCR Beta short-read assay. Cultured CD4+ T cells yielded the extracted genomic DNA. TCRdb processed the PCR reads anew with MiXCR; each CDR3 protein has one entry. The sample has around 10,000 distinct CDR3 sequences; approximately 39% are singletons. Sequenced sample: CD4+ T cells from blood, cultured in vitro. These receptors were collected from a human donor in good health.

This clonotype has more than one count but fewer than ten. The chain is built from TRBV20-1 and TRBJ2-5; TRBD2 matches 10 bases. Per germline, CDR1 DFQATT and CDR2 SNEGSKA (reference sequence). Trimming took 2 bases from V and 4 from J; bases not matched to a gene: 7. The CDR3 is 15 amino acids. The DNA for the CDR3 is TGCAGTGCTAGACTAGCGGGAGCAACCGTAGAGACCCAGTACTTC. It encodes CSARLAGATVETQYF.

This clonotype was observed a few times. V is TRBV27 and J is TRBJ1-5; TRBD1 agrees at 8 bases. V lost 6 bases and J lost 5; bases outside the gene matches: 12. CDR1 and CDR2 from the germline V gene are MNHEY and SMNVEV (reference sequence). The CDR3 sequence is 16 residues long. Here the CDR3 reads CASRARGLHRDQPQHF. DNA for the CDR3: TGTGCCAGCAGGGCCAGGGGGCTACATAGAGATCAGCCCCAGCATTTT.

This chain uses TRBV5-1 with TRBJ2-3; D is unclear. The V and J ends lost 0 bases and 4 bases respectively, with 6 bases between them. This CDR3 has 13 residues. Per the germline V gene, CDR1 is SGHRS and CDR2 is YFSETQ. CDR3 amino acids: CASSLDPADTQYF. CDR3 nucleotide sequence: TGCGCCAGCAGCTTGGATCCCGCAGATACGCAGTATTTT. Full variable domain (remainder filled in from reference TRBV5-1 and TRBJ2-3): KAGVTQTPRYLIKTRGQQVTLSCSPISGHRSVSWYQQTPGQGLQFLFEYFSETQRNKGNFPGRFSGRQFSNSRSEMNVSTLELGDSALYLCASSLDPADTQYFGPGTRLTVL.

The chain combines TRBV6-2 or TRBV6-3 with TRBJ2-1; TRBD1 or TRBD2 may be the D gene (5 bases each). The CDR3 totals 14 residues. Trimming took 6 bases from V and 4 from J, leaving 13 bases between them. CDR1 is MNHEY and CDR2 is SVGEGT in the germline V gene. The CDR3 spells CASRYSGGYNEQFF. The CDR3 bases are TGTGCCAGCAGGTACAGTGGGGGATACAATGAGCAGTTCTTC.

This clonotype appeared a few times. V and J are TRBV6-2 or TRBV6-3 and TRBJ1-2, with D perhaps matching TRBD1 (5 bases). The CDR3 is 14 amino acids. The V end was cut by 7 bases, the J end by 4 bases, with 16 bases between. The V gene's germline CDR1 is MNHEY and CDR2 SVGEGT. The chain's CDR3 is CASTQVGLSYGYTF. The CDR3 DNA is TGTGCCAGCACCCAAGTGGGACTGAGCTATGGCTACACCTTC.

This clonotype was observed a few times. The gene calls are TRBV21-1 and TRBJ1-1. TRBV21-1 represents a pseudogene. The CDR3 has 9 residues. Written as DNA, the CDR3 is TGTGCCAGCAGCGTTGAAGCTTTCTTT. Translation gives CASSVEAFF.

The chain employs TRBV20-1 and TRBJ2-3; 13 bases align to TRBD2. The CDR3 runs 16 residues. Per the germline V gene, CDR1 is DFQATT and CDR2 is SNEGSKA (reference sequence). V lost 1 base to trimming and J lost 4 bases; unmatched junction nucleotides: 5. CDR3 protein: CSARVTSGRAPDTQYF. CDR3 bases: TGCAGTGCTAGAGTCACTAGCGGGAGGGCCCCAGATACGCAGTATTTT.

The chain links TRBV10-3 to TRBJ2-1; TRBD1 matches 8 bases. CDR3 length equals 17 residues. The V segment lost 2 bases and the J segment 9 bases; nucleotides outside the gene matches: 15. Germline assignment: CDR1 ENHRY and CDR2 SYGVKD. CDR3 nucleotide sequence: TGTGCCATCAGTGAGGGGGCAGGGGGCCTAGGACAGGGTGAGCAGTTCTTC. Translation: CAISEGAGGLGQGEQFF.

This clonotype was seen only a few times. V is TRBV28 and J is TRBJ2-3; tentatively, D is TRBD2 (5 bases). This CDR3 comprises 15 residues. Germline CDR1 MDHEN, CDR2 SYDVKM. The V and J ends lost 4 bases and 4 bases respectively, with 15 bases between them. CDR3 in DNA: TGTGCCAGCAGTTCTAATCTAGCCGGCGCAGATACGCAGTATTTT. This sequence encodes CASSSNLAGADTQYF.